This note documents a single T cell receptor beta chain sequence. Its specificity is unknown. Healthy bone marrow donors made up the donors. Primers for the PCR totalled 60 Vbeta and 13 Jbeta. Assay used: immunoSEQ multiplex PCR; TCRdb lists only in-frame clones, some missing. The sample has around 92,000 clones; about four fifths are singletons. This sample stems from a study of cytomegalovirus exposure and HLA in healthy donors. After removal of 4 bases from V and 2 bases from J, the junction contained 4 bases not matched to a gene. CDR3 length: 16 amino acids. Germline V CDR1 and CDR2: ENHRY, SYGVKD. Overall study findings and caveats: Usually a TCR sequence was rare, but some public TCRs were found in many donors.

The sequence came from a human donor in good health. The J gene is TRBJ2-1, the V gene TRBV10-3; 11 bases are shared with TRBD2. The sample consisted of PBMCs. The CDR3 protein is CAISAGTSGAYNEQFF. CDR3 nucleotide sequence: TGTGCCATCAGTGCCGGGACTAGCGGAGCCTACAATGAGCAGTTCTTC.